The following is a T cell receptor beta chain sequence with its context. V gave up 2 bases and J gave up 4 bases, with 15 bases separating them. CDR1 and CDR2 from the germline V gene are SEHNR and FQNEAQ (reference sequence). The CDR3 has 16 amino acids. The data were obtained in a study of TIL therapy for anti-PD-1-resistant metastatic lung cancer. Overall study: Patients had a median age of around 54 years (range about 38-85).

Specified time point: pre-treatment sample, taken before nivolumab and TIL therapy. Tumor tissue came from excised metastases, mostly pleural nodules or supraclavicular lymph nodes. The libraries were made with immunoSEQ v3. Data came from immunoSEQ multiplex PCR; TCRdb stores just in-frame clones and leaves some out. The sample includes about 50,000 clones, around 64% of them seen just once. The TCR originated in a person aged 25 to 85 with non-small cell lung cancer. This specimen consisted of tumor tissue, obtained at baseline. V gene TRBV7-9 combines with J gene TRBJ1-5, with D perhaps matching TRBD1 (6 bases). As DNA, the CDR3 is TGTGCCAGCAGCTTATCAGGGGCGTTAAGAAATCAGCCCCAGCATTTT. It encodes CASSLSGALRNQPQHF.